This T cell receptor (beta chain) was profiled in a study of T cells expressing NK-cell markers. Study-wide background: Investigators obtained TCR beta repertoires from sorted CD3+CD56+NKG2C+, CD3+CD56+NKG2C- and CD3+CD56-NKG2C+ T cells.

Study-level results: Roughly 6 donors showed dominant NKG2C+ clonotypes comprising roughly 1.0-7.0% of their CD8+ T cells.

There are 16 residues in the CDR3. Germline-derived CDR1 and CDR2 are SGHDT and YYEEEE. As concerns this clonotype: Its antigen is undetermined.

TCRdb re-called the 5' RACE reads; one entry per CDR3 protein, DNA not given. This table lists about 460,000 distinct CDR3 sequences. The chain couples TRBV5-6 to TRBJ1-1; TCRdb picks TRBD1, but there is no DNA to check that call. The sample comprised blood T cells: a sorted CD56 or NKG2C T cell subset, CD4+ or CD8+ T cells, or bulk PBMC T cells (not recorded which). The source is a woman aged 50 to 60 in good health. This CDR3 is CASSLSMRDRGTEAFF.